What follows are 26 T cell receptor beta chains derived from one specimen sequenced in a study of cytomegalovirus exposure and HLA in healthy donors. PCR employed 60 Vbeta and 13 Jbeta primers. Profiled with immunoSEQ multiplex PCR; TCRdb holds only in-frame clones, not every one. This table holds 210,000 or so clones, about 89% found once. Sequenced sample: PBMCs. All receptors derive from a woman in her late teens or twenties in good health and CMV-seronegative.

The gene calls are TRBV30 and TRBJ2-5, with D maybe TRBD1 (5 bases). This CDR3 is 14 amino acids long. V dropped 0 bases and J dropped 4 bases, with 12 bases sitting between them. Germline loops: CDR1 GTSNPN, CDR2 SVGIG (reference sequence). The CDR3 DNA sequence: TGTGCCTGGAGTGTACTCAGGGTACGAGAGACCCAGTACTTC. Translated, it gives CAWSVLRVRETQYF.

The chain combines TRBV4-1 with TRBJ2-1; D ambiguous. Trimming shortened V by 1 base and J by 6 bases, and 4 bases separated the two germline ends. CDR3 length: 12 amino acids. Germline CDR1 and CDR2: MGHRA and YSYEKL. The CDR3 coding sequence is TGCGCCAGCAGCCAAGTCGGCAATGAGCAGTTCTTC. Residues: CASSQVGNEQFF.

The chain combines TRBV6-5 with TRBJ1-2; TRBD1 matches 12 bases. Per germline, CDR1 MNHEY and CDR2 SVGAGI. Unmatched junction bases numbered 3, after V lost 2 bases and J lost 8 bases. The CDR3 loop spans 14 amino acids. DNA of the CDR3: TGTGCCAGCAGTTACGGGACAGGGGGCCGAGGCTACACCTTC. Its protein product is CASSYGTGGRGYTF.

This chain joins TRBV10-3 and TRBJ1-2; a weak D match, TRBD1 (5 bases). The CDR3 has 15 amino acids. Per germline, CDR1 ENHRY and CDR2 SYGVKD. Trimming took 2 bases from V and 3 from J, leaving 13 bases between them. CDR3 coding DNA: TGTGCCATCAGTGAGGTGTGGGGCTTGTACTATGGCTACACCTTC. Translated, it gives CAISEVWGLYYGYTF.

Here the CDR3 DNA reads TGTGCCAGCAGCGTAGGCCTCGGCACCGGGGAGCTGTTTTTT. It codes for CASSVGLGTGELFF. This chain connects TRBV9 to TRBJ2-2; D is uncertain. Trimming took off 0 bases at V and 4 bases at J, with 7 bases between the two ends. The CDR3 is 14 amino acids. Germline loops: CDR1 SGDLS, CDR2 YYNGEE.

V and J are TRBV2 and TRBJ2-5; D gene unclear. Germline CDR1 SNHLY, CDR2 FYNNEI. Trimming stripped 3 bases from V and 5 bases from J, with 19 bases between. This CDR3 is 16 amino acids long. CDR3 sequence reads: CASSDPGAISGETQYF. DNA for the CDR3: TGTGCCAGCAGTGACCCCGGAGCGATCTCTGGTGAGACCCAGTACTTC.

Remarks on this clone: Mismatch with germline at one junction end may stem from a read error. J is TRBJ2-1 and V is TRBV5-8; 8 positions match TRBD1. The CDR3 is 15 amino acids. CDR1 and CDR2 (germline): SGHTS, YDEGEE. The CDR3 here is CASSLISSFRARGLF. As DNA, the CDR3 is TGTGCCAGCAGCTTGATCAGTTCGTTCCGGGCCAGGGGGCTCTTC.

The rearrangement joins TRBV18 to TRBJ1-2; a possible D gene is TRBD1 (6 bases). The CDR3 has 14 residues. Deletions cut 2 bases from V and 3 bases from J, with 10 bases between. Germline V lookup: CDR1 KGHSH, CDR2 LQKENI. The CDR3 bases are TGTGCCAGCTCACCAGGGCAGGGGCACTATGGCTACACCTTC. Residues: CASSPGQGHYGYTF.

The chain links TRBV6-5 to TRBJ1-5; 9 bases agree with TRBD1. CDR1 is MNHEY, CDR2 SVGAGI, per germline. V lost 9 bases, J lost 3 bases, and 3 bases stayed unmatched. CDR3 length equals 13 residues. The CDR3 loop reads CARDRGINQPQHF. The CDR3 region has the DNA TGTGCCAGGGACAGGGGCATCAATCAGCCCCAGCATTTT.

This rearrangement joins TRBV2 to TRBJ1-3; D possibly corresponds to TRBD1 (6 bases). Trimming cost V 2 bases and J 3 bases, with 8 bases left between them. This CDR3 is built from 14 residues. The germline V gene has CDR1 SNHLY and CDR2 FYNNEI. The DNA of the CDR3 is TGTGCCAGCAGTGAATCAGGGGTTGGAAACACCATATATTTT. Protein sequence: CASSESGVGNTIYF.

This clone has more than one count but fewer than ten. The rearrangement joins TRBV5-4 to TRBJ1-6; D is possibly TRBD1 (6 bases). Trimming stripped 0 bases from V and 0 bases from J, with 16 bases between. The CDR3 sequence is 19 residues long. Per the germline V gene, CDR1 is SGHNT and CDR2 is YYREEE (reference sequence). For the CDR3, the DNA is TGTGCCAGCAGCTTGGGGACAGAGGCCCGGGGCTCCTATAATTCACCCCTCCACTTT. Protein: CASSLGTEARGSYNSPLHF.

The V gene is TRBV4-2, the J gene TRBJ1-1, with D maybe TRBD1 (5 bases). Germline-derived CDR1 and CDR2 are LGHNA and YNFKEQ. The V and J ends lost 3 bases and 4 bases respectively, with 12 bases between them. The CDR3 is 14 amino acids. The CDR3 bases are TGTGCCAGCAGCCAGGGCGTCAGGGCCACTGAAGCTTTCTTT. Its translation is CASSQGVRATEAFF.

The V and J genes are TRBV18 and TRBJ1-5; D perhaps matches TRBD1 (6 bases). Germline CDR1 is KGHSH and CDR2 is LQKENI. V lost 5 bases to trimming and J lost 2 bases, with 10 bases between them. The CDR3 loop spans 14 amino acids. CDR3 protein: CASSKQGGNQPQHF. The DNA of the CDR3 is TGTGCCAGCTCAAAACAGGGAGGCAATCAGCCCCAGCATTTT. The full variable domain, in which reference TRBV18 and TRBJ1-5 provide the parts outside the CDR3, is NAGVMQNPRHLVRRRGQEARLRCSPMKGHSHVYWYRQLPEEGLKFMVYLQKENIIDESGMPKERFSAEFPKEGPSILRIQQVVRGDSAAYFCASSKQGGNQPQHFGDGTRLSIL.

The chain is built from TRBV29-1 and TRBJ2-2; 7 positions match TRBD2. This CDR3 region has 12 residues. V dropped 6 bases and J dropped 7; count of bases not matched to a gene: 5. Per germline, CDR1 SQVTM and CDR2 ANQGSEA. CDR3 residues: CSVGLEVGELFF. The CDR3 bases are TGCAGCGTCGGACTAGAAGTCGGGGAGCTGTTTTTT.

CDR3 sequence: CASRGTGFSSYEQYF. CDR3 nucleotides: TGTGCCAGCAGGGGGACAGGGTTTTCGTCCTACGAGCAGTACTTC. The gene calls are TRBV7-9 and TRBJ2-7; 9 bases map to TRBD1. CDR1 SEHNR and CDR2 FQNEAQ come from the germline V gene (reference sequence). V dropped 6 bases and J dropped 1; count of bases not matched to a gene: 7. The CDR3 loop spans 15 amino acids.

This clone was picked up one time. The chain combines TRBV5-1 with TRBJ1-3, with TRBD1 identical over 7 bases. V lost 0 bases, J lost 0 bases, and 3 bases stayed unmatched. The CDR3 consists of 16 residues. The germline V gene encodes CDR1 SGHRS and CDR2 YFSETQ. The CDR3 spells CASSLAGQTSGNTIYF. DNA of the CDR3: TGCGCCAGCAGCTTGGCGGGACAGACCTCTGGAAACACCATATATTTT. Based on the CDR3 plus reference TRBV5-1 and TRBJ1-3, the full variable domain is KAGVTQTPRYLIKTRGQQVTLSCSPISGHRSVSWYQQTPGQGLQFLFEYFSETQRNKGNFPGRFSGRQFSNSRSEMNVSTLELGDSALYLCASSLAGQTSGNTIYFGEGSWLTVV.

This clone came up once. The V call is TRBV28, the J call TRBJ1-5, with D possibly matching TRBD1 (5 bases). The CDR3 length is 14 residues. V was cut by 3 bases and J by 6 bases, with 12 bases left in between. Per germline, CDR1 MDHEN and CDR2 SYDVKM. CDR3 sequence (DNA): TGTGCCAGCAGTTTCCCGCAGGGTCGTCAGCCCCAGCATTTT. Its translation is CASSFPQGRQPQHF.

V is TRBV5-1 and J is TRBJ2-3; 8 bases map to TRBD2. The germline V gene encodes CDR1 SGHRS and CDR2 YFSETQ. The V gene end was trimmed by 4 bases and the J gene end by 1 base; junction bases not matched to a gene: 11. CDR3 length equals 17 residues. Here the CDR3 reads CASSVTISGAGTDTQYF. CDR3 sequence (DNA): TGCGCCAGCAGCGTGACGATTAGCGGGGCTGGCACAGATACGCAGTATTTT.

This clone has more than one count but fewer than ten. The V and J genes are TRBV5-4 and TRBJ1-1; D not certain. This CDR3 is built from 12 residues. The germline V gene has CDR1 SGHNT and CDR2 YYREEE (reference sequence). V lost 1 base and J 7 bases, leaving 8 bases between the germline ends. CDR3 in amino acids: CASSLYQNEAFF. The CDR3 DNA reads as TGTGCCAGCAGCTTGTACCAGAATGAAGCTTTCTTT.

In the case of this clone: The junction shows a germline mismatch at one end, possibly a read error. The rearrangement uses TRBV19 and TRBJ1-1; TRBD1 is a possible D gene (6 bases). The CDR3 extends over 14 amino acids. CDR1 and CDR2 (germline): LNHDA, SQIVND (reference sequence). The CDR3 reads CASSIGQGNPEAFF. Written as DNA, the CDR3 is TGTGCCAGTAGTATCGGGCAGGGGAACCCTGAAGCTTTCTTT.

Written as DNA, the CDR3 is TGCGCCAGCTCGCCGGGACAGGGGGTTGAAAAACTGTTTTTT. The encoded protein is CASSPGQGVEKLFF. V is TRBV10-2 and J is TRBJ1-4; 11 positions agree with TRBD1. The CDR3 has 14 amino acids. Germline assignment: CDR1 WSHSY and CDR2 SAAADI. Unmatched junction bases numbered 6, after V lost 8 bases and J lost 7 bases.

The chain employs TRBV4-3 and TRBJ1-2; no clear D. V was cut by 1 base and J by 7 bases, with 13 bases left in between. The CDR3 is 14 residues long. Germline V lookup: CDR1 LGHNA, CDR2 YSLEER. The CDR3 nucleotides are TGCGCCAGCAGCCAAGCTCCCATATCGGGTGGCTACACCTTC. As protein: CASSQAPISGGYTF.

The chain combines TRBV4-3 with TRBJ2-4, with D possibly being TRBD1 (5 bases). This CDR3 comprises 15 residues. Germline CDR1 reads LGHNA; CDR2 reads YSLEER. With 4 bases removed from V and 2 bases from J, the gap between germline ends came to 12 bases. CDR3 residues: CASSPHSGSKNIQYF. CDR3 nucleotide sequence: TGCGCCAGCAGCCCTCACTCAGGGTCCAAAAACATTCAGTACTTC.

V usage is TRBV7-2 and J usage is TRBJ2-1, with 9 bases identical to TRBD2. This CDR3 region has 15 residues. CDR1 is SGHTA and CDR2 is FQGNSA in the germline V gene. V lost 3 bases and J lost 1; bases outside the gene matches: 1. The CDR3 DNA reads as TGTGCCAGCAGCTTTACTAGCGGGTCCTACAATGAGCAGTTCTTC. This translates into CASSFTSGSYNEQFF.

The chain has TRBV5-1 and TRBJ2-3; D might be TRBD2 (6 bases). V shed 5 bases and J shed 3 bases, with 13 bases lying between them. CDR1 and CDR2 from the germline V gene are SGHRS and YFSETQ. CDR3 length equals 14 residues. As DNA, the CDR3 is TGCGCCAGCAGTCTTGGAGGGAGAACAGATACGCAGTATTTT. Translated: CASSLGGRTDTQYF.

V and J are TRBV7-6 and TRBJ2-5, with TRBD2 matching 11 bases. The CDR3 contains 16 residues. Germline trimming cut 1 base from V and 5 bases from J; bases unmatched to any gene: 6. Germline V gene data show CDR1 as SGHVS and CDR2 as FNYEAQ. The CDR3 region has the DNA TGTGCCAGCAGCTTAGATAGCGGGAGGGTAGGGGAGACCCAGTACTTC. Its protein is CASSLDSGRVGETQYF.